This T cell receptor (beta chain) was captured in a study of T cell responses to AZD1222 COVID-19 vaccine. Sequencing used immunoSEQ multiplex PCR; TCRdb keeps in-frame clones, though not all of them. The table records roughly 180,000 clones, about nine tenths of them present only once. This receptor was taken from an adult in good health. The sample was peripheral blood, taken on day 0 of AZD1222 vaccination.

The CDR3 nucleotides read TGTGCCAGTAGTATAAACTTAGGCACCACCTACGAGCAGTACTTC. As protein: CASSINLGTTYEQYF. The V and J genes are TRBV19 and TRBJ2-7; D is undetermined. Trimming shortened V by 2 bases and J by 2 bases, and 13 bases separated the two germline ends. Germline-derived CDR1 and CDR2 are LNHDA and SQIVND (reference sequence). The CDR3 extends over 15 amino acids.